This T cell receptor (beta chain) was sequenced for a study of cytomegalovirus exposure and HLA in healthy donors. Donors were ostensibly healthy at sampling, although undocumented immune exposures were probable. PCR employed 60 Vbeta and 13 Jbeta primers. Produced via immunoSEQ multiplex PCR; TCRdb's table is partial and in-frame only. The table has 150,000 or so clones, about two thirds seen once. The junction had 2 bases not matched to a gene; V was cut back by 5 bases and J by 5 bases. This CDR3 contains 14 residues. Germline V gene data show CDR1 as LNHNV and CDR2 as YYDKDF (reference sequence). Details on this clone: Its antigen is not identified.

Study-level points and caveats: TCR sequences were mostly rare, though some public TCRs occurred in many donors. Within an earlier analysis, most TCR beta V segments proved productive either about 90% or about 30% of the time.

The specimen sequenced was PBMCs. This chain joins TRBV15 and TRBJ1-5; 11 nucleotides agree with TRBD1. This TCR was sampled from a man between 25 and 39 years old in good health and CMV-seropositive. CDR3 nucleotides: TGTGCCACCAGCTTGGACAGGGGGCATCAGCCCCAGCATTTT. Translating it yields CATSLDRGHQPQHF.